The next 5 T cell receptor beta chains were all read from a single sample in a study of T cell responses to AZD1222 COVID-19 vaccine. TCRdb's copy holds only in-frame clones and misses some; the assay was immunoSEQ multiplex PCR. The table has 140,000 or so clones, roughly 93% seen once. Sequenced material: peripheral blood, taken 28 days after the second AZD1222 dose. The receptors originated from an adult who received the AZD1222 COVID-19 vaccine.

The J gene is TRBJ1-1, the V gene TRBV6-5; D gene uncertain. Trimming took 4 bases from V and 0 from J, leaving 15 bases between them. This CDR3 comprises 16 residues. The V gene's germline CDR1 is MNHEY and CDR2 SVGAGI. The DNA for the CDR3 is TGTGCCAGCAGTTCCCCGACAAACTATTTGAACACTGAAGCTTTCTTT. Its protein product is CASSSPTNYLNTEAFF.

The chain joins TRBV11-1 to TRBJ1-4; D is undetermined. CDR3 size: 15 residues. Germline CDR1 and CDR2: SGHAT and FQDESV (reference sequence). The germline V and J ends were trimmed by 5 bases and 5 bases, with 15 bases remaining between them. The CDR3 reads CASSLSHGSNEKLFF. The CDR3 DNA reads as TGTGCCAGCAGCCTTTCCCATGGCAGCAATGAAAAACTGTTTTTT. The full variable domain, in which reference TRBV11-1 and TRBJ1-4 provide the parts outside the CDR3, is EAEVAQSPRYKITEKSQAVAFWCDPISGHATLYWYRQILGQGPELLVQFQDESVVDDSQLPKDRFSAERLKGVDSTLKIQPAELGDSAMYLCASSLSHGSNEKLFFGSGTQLSVL.

J is TRBJ1-6 and V is TRBV28; D remains unclear. The CDR3 covers 14 residues. Germline lookup yields CDR1 MDHEN and CDR2 SYDVKM. V was shortened by 3 bases and J by 10 bases, with 13 bases between the two germline ends. This CDR3 is CASSLITVASPLHF. The CDR3 region has the DNA TGTGCCAGCAGTTTGATCACAGTGGCCTCACCCCTCCACTTT.

This chain connects TRBV9 to TRBJ2-1; 12 bases line up with TRBD1. V dropped 6 bases and J dropped 7; count of bases not matched to a gene: 5. CDR1 and CDR2 from the germline V gene are SGDLS and YYNGEE. CDR3 length: 14 amino acids. As DNA, the CDR3 is TGTGCCAGCAATCGGGACAGGGGGCAAAATGAGCAGTTCTTC. Translating gives CASNRDRGQNEQFF.

This chain connects TRBV5-6 to TRBJ1-1, with 7 bases matching TRBD1. V was clipped by 4 bases and J by 3 bases; unmatched bases: 9. The V gene's germline CDR1 is SGHDT and CDR2 YYEEEE. The CDR3 has 15 residues. CDR3 nucleotide sequence: TGTGCCAGCAGCGGGTCGACAGGGACCCACACTGAAGCTTTCTTT. Translation gives CASSGSTGTHTEAFF.